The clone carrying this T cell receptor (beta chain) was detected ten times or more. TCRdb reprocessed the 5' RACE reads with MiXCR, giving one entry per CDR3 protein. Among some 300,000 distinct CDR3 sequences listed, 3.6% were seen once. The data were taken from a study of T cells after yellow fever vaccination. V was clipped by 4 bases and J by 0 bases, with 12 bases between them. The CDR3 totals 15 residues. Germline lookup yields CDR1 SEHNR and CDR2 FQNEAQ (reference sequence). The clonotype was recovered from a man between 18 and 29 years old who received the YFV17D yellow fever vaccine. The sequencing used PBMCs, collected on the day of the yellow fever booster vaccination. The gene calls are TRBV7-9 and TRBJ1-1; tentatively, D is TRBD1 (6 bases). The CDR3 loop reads CASSSRDRLNTEAFF. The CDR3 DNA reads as TGTGCCAGCAGCTCCCGCGACAGGTTGAACACTGAAGCTTTCTTT.